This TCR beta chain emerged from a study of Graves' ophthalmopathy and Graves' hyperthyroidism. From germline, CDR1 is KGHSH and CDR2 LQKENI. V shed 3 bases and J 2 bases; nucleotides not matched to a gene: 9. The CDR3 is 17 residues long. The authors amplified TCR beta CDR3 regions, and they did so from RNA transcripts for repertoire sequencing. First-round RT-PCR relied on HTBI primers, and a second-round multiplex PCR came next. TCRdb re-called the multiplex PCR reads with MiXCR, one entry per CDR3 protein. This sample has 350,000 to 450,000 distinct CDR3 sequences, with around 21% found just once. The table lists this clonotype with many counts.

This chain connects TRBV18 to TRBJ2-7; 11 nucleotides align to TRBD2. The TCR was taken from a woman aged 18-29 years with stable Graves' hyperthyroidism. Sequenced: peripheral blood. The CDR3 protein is CASSPSLAGDPTYEQYF. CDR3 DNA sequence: TGTGCCAGCTCACCCTCACTAGCGGGAGACCCGACCTACGAGCAGTACTTC. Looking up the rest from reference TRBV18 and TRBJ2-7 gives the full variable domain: NAGVMQNPRHLVRRRGQEARLRCSPMKGHSHVYWYRQLPEEGLKFMVYLQKENIIDESGMPKERFSAEFPKEGPSILRIQQVVRGDSAAYFCASSPSLAGDPTYEQYFGPGTRLTVT.